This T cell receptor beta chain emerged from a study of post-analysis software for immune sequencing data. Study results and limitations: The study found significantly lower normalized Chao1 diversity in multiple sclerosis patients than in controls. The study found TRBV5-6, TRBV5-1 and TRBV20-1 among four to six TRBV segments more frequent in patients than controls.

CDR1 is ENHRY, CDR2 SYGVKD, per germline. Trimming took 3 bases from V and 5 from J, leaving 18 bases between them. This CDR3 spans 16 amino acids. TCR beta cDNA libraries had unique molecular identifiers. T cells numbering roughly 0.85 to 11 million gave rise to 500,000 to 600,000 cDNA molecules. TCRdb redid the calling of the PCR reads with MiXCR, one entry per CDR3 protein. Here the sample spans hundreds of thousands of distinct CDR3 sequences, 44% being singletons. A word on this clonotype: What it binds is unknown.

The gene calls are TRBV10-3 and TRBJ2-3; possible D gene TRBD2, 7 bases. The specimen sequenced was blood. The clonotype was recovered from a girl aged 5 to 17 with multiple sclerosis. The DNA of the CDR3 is TGTGCCATCAGTGATTCGGGCGGGGGCCGGGAAGATACGCAGTATTTT. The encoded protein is CAISDSGGGREDTQYF.